The 18 T cell receptor beta chains below all came from one sample that was sequenced in a study of T cell changes during pregnancy in multiple sclerosis (dated by TCRdb to the late 2010s). To prepare the library, the immunoSEQ multiplex PCR assay was applied. Here the immuneACCESS table is served through TCRdb, limited to in-frame sequences with V and J called. Missing clones are a known gap in these copies; in checked studies unresolved V genes cover under half, and the rest lacks a known reason. In this sample the table shows roughly 72,000 clones, roughly nine tenths of which occur a single time. The top ten hold around 0.22% of the sample. The sample consisted of CD4+ T cells from peripheral blood mononuclear cells, taken before pregnancy. The receptors stem from a female donor with multiple sclerosis, enrolled in a pregnancy study.

V is TRBV6-1 and J is TRBJ1-5; D remains unclear. CDR3 size: 14 residues. Germline V gives CDR1 MNHNS, CDR2 SASEGT. V lost 3 bases and J lost 4, with 10 bases in between. The chain's CDR3 is CASSERVSNQPQHF. In DNA form, the CDR3 reads TGTGCCAGCAGTGAGCGGGTATCGAATCAGCCCCAGCATTTT.

The chain links TRBV6-5 to TRBJ2-7, with a weak D call TRBD1 (6 bases). Germline CDR1 is MNHEY and CDR2 is SVGAGI. V was pared by 0 bases and J by 3 bases, with 12 bases between. The CDR3 covers 15 residues. The CDR3 here is CASSYSIGGDYEQYF. The CDR3 region has the DNA TGTGCCAGCAGTTACTCGATAGGGGGTGACTACGAGCAGTACTTC.

Notes on this clone: The junction differs from germline at one of its ends, possibly a read error. This chain joins TRBV19 and TRBJ2-1; 11 bases match TRBD1. The CDR3 runs to 15 residues. The germline V gene has CDR1 LNHDA and CDR2 SQIVND (reference sequence). CDR3 sequence: CASNIPGQGGNEQFF. The DNA of the CDR3 is TGTGCCAGTAATATACCGGGACAGGGGGGCAATGAGCAGTTCTTC. Supplemented by reference TRBV19 and TRBJ2-1, the full variable domain reads DGGITQSPKYLFRKEGQNVTLSCEQNLNHDAMYWYRQDPGQGLRLIYYSQIVNDFQKGDIAEGYSVSREKKESFPLTVTSAQKNPTAFYLCASNIPGQGGNEQFFGPGTRLTVL.

The CDR3 spells CASSVAGSGGEQFF. The CDR3 bases are TGTGCCAGCAGTGTAGCAGGGTCGGGTGGTGAGCAGTTCTTC. The V call is TRBV6-4, the J call TRBJ2-1; weak D call: TRBD1 (5 bases). The CDR3 consists of 14 residues. Germline-derived CDR1 and CDR2 are MRHNA and SNTAGT. Between the trimmed V and J ends, which lost 4 bases and 9 bases, there was a span of 16 bases.

The CDR3 spells CASSSAAGLLTF. CDR3 sequence (DNA): TGTGCCAGCAGCTCTGCGGCCGGACTGCTGACCTTC. The chain links TRBV5-6 to TRBJ1-2; D is undetermined. Germline V gives CDR1 SGHDT, CDR2 YYEEEE. This CDR3 is built from 12 residues. V was trimmed by 3 bases and J by 14 bases, leaving 17 bases between them.

The rearrangement links TRBV9 to TRBJ1-2; TRBD1 agrees at 7 bases. Germline lookup yields CDR1 SGDLS and CDR2 YYNGEE. The CDR3 runs to 13 residues. V dropped 0 bases and J dropped 7; count of bases not matched to a gene: 3. Here the CDR3 reads CASSVEWTGGYTF. In DNA, the CDR3 is TGTGCCAGCAGCGTAGAGTGGACAGGTGGCTACACCTTC.

The gene calls are TRBV5-3 and TRBJ1-2; TRBD1 matches at 9 bases. TRBV5-3 qualifies as an ORF whose function is uncertain. The V gene end was trimmed by 7 bases and the J gene end by 4 bases; junction bases not matched to a gene: 5. This CDR3 spans 13 amino acids. The CDR3 nucleotides read TGTGCCAGAGGACAGGGGAACCTCTATGGCTACACCTTC. This sequence encodes CARGQGNLYGYTF.

The chain has TRBV5-1 and TRBJ2-5; D might be TRBD1 (5 bases). In germline, CDR1 is SGHRS, CDR2 YFSETQ. V dropped 0 bases and J dropped 2 bases, with 8 bases sitting between them. CDR3 length: 14 amino acids. CDR3 nucleotide sequence: TGCGCCAGCAGCTTGGCCGCAGGGCAAGAGACCCAGTACTTC. Protein sequence: CASSLAAGQETQYF.

The chain carries TRBV2 and TRBJ2-5; 8 bases map to TRBD1. Looked up from germline, CDR1 is SNHLY and CDR2 is FYNNEI. The CDR3 contains 13 residues. The V gene end was trimmed by 4 bases and the J gene end by 4 bases; junction bases not matched to a gene: 2. Written as DNA, the CDR3 is TGTGCCAGCAGTGCAGGGGGCGGAGAGACCCAGTACTTC. Its protein is CASSAGGGETQYF.

This clone was seen more than once but under ten times. The chain carries TRBV10-3 and TRBJ1-3; a weak D match, TRBD1 (5 bases). CDR3 length equals 15 residues. Germline CDR1 reads ENHRY; CDR2 reads SYGVKD. V was pared by 3 bases and J by 1 base, with 10 bases between. The CDR3 is CAISDMGRSGNTIYF. CDR3 in DNA: TGTGCCATCAGTGACATGGGGCGGTCTGGAAACACCATATATTTT.

This clone has only a few counts. The chain uses TRBV5-1 and TRBJ2-2, with 10 bases that match TRBD1. V lost 4 bases and J lost 3; bases outside the gene matches: 6. Germline V gives CDR1 SGHRS, CDR2 YFSETQ. There are 16 residues in the CDR3. CDR3 DNA sequence: TGCGCCAGCAGCGCCTTCGGGACAGGGGACACCGGGGAGCTGTTTTTT. It codes for CASSAFGTGDTGELFF.

This clone was counted a single time. V gene TRBV30 combines with J gene TRBJ2-1; D gene uncertain. Deletions cut 4 bases from V and 6 bases from J, with 13 bases between. This CDR3 spans 13 amino acids. The germline V gene encodes CDR1 GTSNPN and CDR2 SVGIG (reference sequence). The CDR3 protein is CAWISGSGNEQFF. Here the CDR3 DNA reads TGTGCCTGGATAAGTGGATCGGGCAATGAGCAGTTCTTC. Filled out from reference TRBV30 and TRBJ2-1, the complete variable domain reads SQTIHQWPATLVQPVGSPLSLECTVEGTSNPNLYWYRQAAGRGLQLLFYSVGIGQISSEVPQNLSASRPQDRQFILSSKKLLLSDSGFYLCAWISGSGNEQFFGPGTRLTVL.

This clone appeared once. The chain employs TRBV2 and TRBJ2-7, with D unclear. Trimming cost V 3 bases and J 4 bases, with 7 bases left between them. The germline CDR1 and CDR2 sequences are SNHLY and FYNNEI. This CDR3 has 12 amino acids. CDR3 amino acids: CASSETTYEQYF. For the CDR3, the DNA is TGTGCCAGCAGTGAGACAACATACGAGCAGTACTTC. Using reference TRBV2 and TRBJ2-7 for the parts outside the CDR3, the full variable domain is EPEVTQTPSHQVTQMGQEVILRCVPISNHLYFYWYRQILGQKVEFLVSFYNNEISEKSEIFDDQFSVERPDGSNFTLKIRSTKLEDSAMYFCASSETTYEQYFGPGTRLTVT.

The chain has TRBV9 and TRBJ2-3; TRBD2 matches at 12 bases. The ends lost 3 bases at V and 8 bases at J; junction bases unmatched: 10. The CDR3 is 16 amino acids. Germline V gives CDR1 SGDLS, CDR2 YYNGEE. The CDR3 DNA follows: TGTGCCAGCAGCGCCGGGGTCGGGACTAGCGGGTTTACGCAGTATTTT. Protein: CASSAGVGTSGFTQYF.

The V call is TRBV5-1, the J call TRBJ2-3; D is possibly TRBD1 (6 bases). The germline V gene has CDR1 SGHRS and CDR2 YFSETQ. V was pared by 3 bases and J by 7 bases, with 18 bases between. The length of the CDR3 is 15 residues. The CDR3 coding sequence is TGCGCCAGCAGCTCCCGTGGGGGCACCCCTAATACGCAGTATTTT. Translating gives CASSSRGGTPNTQYF.

The V and J genes are TRBV11-2 and TRBJ2-7; 9 bases map to TRBD1. The CDR3 contains 15 residues. V was clipped by 5 bases and J by 6 bases; unmatched bases: 11. In germline, CDR1 is SGHAT, CDR2 FQNNGV. The CDR3, as DNA: TGTGCCAGCAGCGGACTGTCCGGACAGGGGACCGAGCAGTACTTC. Amino acids: CASSGLSGQGTEQYF.

V gene TRBV7-2 combines with J gene TRBJ2-1; the D gene is possibly TRBD2 (6 bases). The germline V gene has CDR1 SGHTA and CDR2 FQGNSA. Between the trimmed V and J ends, which lost 0 bases and 6 bases, there was a span of 12 bases. The CDR3 runs to 15 residues. The CDR3 sequence: CASSLASGVSNEQFF. The CDR3, as DNA: TGTGCCAGCAGCTTAGCATCGGGAGTTAGCAATGAGCAGTTCTTC.

This clone was detected once. The CDR3 bases are TGTGCCAGCAGCTTAAATCCGGGGGGAAGTGCAGATACGCAGTATTTT. Its translation is CASSLNPGGSADTQYF. The V and J genes are TRBV7-3 and TRBJ2-3, with 7 nucleotides matching TRBD2. Trimming took 1 base from V and 4 from J; bases not matched to a gene: 8. This CDR3 is built from 16 residues. Germline loops: CDR1 SGHTA, CDR2 FQGTGA. Using reference TRBV7-3 and TRBJ2-3 for the parts outside the CDR3, the full variable domain is GAGVSQTPSNKVTEKGKYVELRCDPISGHTALYWYRQSLGQGPEFLIYFQGTGAADDSGLPNDRFFAVRPEGSVSTLKIQRTERGDSAVYLCASSLNPGGSADTQYFGPGTRLTVL.